Listed here are 17 T cell receptor beta chains from one sample, sequenced in a study of cytomegalovirus exposure and HLA in healthy donors. Primers: 60 Vbeta forward and 13 Jbeta reverse. Profiled with immunoSEQ multiplex PCR; TCRdb holds only in-frame clones, not every one. Among 130,000 to 150,000 clones listed, around 80% were seen once. The sample taken for sequencing was PBMCs. The receptors come from a man aged 25-45 years in good health and CMV-seropositive.

The V and J genes are TRBV19 and TRBJ1-3, with D possibly matching TRBD1 (6 bases). V was pared by 5 bases and J by 2 bases, with 10 bases between. Germline CDR1 and CDR2: LNHDA and SQIVND (reference sequence). This CDR3 is built from 14 residues. CDR3 amino acids: CASSPTGTGNTIYF. DNA for the CDR3: TGTGCCAGTAGTCCCACAGGGACTGGAAACACCATATATTTT.

The chain links TRBV15 to TRBJ2-7; 7 nucleotides match TRBD1. The length of the CDR3 is 15 residues. CDR1 and CDR2 from the germline V gene are LNHNV and YYDKDF (reference sequence). V dropped 4 bases and J dropped 3; count of bases not matched to a gene: 9. Written as DNA, the CDR3 is TGTGCCACCAGCAAGGCACAGGGGCTGCACTACGAGCAGTACTTC. This encodes CATSKAQGLHYEQYF.

This clone was seen a single time. The V and J genes are TRBV1 and TRBJ2-7; TRBD2 reflects the table's D call only, with no check against the DNA. TRBV1 is an annotated pseudogene. The CDR3 totals 16 residues. CDR3 loop: CTSSQAPSGYRYEQYF. In DNA form, the CDR3 reads TGCACCAGCAGCCAAGCGCCTAGCGGGTATCGCTACGAGCAGTACTTC.

The CDR3 spells CASRQSSYEQYF. DNA of the CDR3: TGTGCCAGTAGACAGAGCTCCTACGAGCAGTACTTC. The chain couples TRBV7-5 to TRBJ2-7; TRBD1 is taken as the D call from the table, unchecked against the DNA. TRBV7-5 is described as a pseudogene. CDR3 length: 12 amino acids.

The chain has TRBV5-4 and TRBJ2-1; D possibly corresponds to TRBD2 (7 bases). V lost 2 bases, J lost 7 bases, and 10 bases lay in between. This CDR3 is built from 13 residues. Germline CDR1 SGHNT, CDR2 YYREEE (reference sequence). CDR3 nucleotide sequence: TGTGCCAGCAGCTTCAGGGGAGGGAATGAGCAGTTCTTC. Translation: CASSFRGGNEQFF.

The J gene is TRBJ2-1, the V gene TRBV4-1; 7 bases agree with TRBD1. Per the germline V gene, CDR1 is MGHRA and CDR2 is YSYEKL. This CDR3 region has 13 residues. Trimming at V came to 5 bases and at J to 7 bases, leaving 5 bases not matched to a gene. The CDR3 sequence: CASSGQVVNEQFF. Here the CDR3 DNA reads TGCGCCAGCAGCGGACAGGTGGTAAATGAGCAGTTCTTC.

The rearrangement links TRBV11-3 to TRBJ2-2; no definite D call. Trimming stripped 5 bases from V and 4 bases from J, with 5 bases between. The CDR3 is made up of 12 amino acids. The germline V gene encodes CDR1 SGHNT and CDR2 YENEEA. The CDR3 loop is CASSHFTGELFF. Here the CDR3 DNA reads TGTGCCAGCAGCCATTTCACCGGGGAGCTGTTTTTT.

The V call is TRBV15, the J call TRBJ2-6, with unresolved D. CDR1 is LNHNV and CDR2 is YYDKDF in the germline V gene (reference sequence). The CDR3 has 17 amino acids. V dropped 0 bases and J dropped 1 base, with 10 bases sitting between them. CDR3 sequence reads: CATSRDYPGSGANVLTF. CDR3 nucleotides: TGTGCCACCAGCAGAGATTATCCGGGTTCTGGGGCCAACGTCCTGACTTTC.

This chain connects TRBV4-1 to TRBJ2-1, with D uncertain. V gave up 0 bases and J gave up 10 bases, with 10 bases separating them. The CDR3 has 13 amino acids. Germline CDR1 and CDR2: MGHRA and YSYEKL. The CDR3 sequence: CASSQEPTAEQFF. The DNA for the CDR3 is TGCGCCAGCAGCCAAGAGCCTACTGCAGAGCAGTTCTTC.

J is TRBJ1-3 and V is TRBV2; D is possibly TRBD1 (6 bases). The germline CDR1 and CDR2 sequences are SNHLY and FYNNEI. CDR3 length: 15 residues. V dropped 4 bases and J dropped 0 bases, with 10 bases sitting between them. The CDR3: CASSAGGASGNTIYF. The CDR3, as DNA: TGTGCCAGCAGTGCCGGGGGGGCCTCTGGAAACACCATATATTTT.

This clone was found a few times. This chain connects TRBV4-2 to TRBJ2-7; 12 positions agree with TRBD2. CDR1 is LGHNA and CDR2 is YNFKEQ in the germline V gene. The CDR3 spans 16 residues. Trimming at V came to 3 bases and at J to 4 bases, leaving 7 bases not matched to a gene. This CDR3 is CASSHLIGTSGYEQYF. The DNA for the CDR3 is TGTGCCAGCAGCCACCTCATAGGGACTAGCGGGTACGAGCAGTACTTC.

This clone was counted between two and nine times. The J gene is TRBJ1-2, the V gene TRBV6-5, with TRBD1 matching 11 bases. V shed 6 bases, J shed 8 bases, and the junction held 5 bases outside the gene matches. In germline, CDR1 is MNHEY, CDR2 SVGAGI. This CDR3 region has 13 residues. CDR3 coding DNA: TGTGCCAGCAGCCTGGACAGGGGGCAAGGCTACACCTTC. It translates to CASSLDRGQGYTF.

This sequence joins TRBV19 and TRBJ2-7; 11 bases fit TRBD1. The V and J ends lost 6 bases and 7 bases, in that order; junction bases with no gene match: 8. The CDR3 sequence is 14 residues long. Germline V gene data show CDR1 as LNHDA and CDR2 as SQIVND (reference sequence). CDR3: CASRKGQGANEQYF. The CDR3 bases are TGTGCCAGTAGGAAAGGACAGGGGGCAAATGAGCAGTACTTC.

The rearrangement links TRBV5-1 to TRBJ2-3; D might be TRBD2 (6 bases). Germline CDR1 SGHRS, CDR2 YFSETQ. CDR3 length: 14 amino acids. V lost 4 bases and J lost 3, with 12 bases in between. The CDR3 is CASSGGTGTDTQYF. CDR3 coding DNA: TGCGCCAGCAGCGGGGGGACTGGGACAGATACGCAGTATTTT. Full variable domain (rest looked up from reference TRBV5-1 and TRBJ2-3): KAGVTQTPRYLIKTRGQQVTLSCSPISGHRSVSWYQQTPGQGLQFLFEYFSETQRNKGNFPGRFSGRQFSNSRSEMNVSTLELGDSALYLCASSGGTGTDTQYFGPGTRLTVL.

The J gene is TRBJ2-1, the V gene TRBV7-2, with 8 bases identical to TRBD2. The CDR3 length is 14 residues. The junction had 8 bases not matched to a gene; V was cut back by 5 bases and J by 8 bases. Germline assignment: CDR1 SGHTA and CDR2 FQGNSA. The CDR3 loop reads CASSLGTRPHEQFF. CDR3 sequence (DNA): TGTGCCAGCAGCCTAGGGACTAGACCTCATGAGCAGTTCTTC. The whole variable domain, filled in from reference TRBV7-2 and TRBJ2-1, reads GAGVSQSPSNKVTEKGKDVELRCDPISGHTALYWYRQSLGQGLEFLIYFQGNSAPDKSGLPSDRFSAERTGGSVSTLTIQRTQQEDSAVYLCASSLGTRPHEQFFGPGTRLTVL.

V gene TRBV20-1 combines with J gene TRBJ2-1, with D possibly matching TRBD2 (6 bases). CDR1 is DFQATT, CDR2 SNEGSKA, per germline (reference sequence). The CDR3 runs 11 residues. As DNA, the CDR3 is TGCAGGGCCAATAGCGGCAATGAGCAGTTCTTC. This gives the protein CRANSGNEQFF.

The V gene is TRBV15, the J gene TRBJ1-5; D remains unclear. This CDR3 has 11 amino acids. The V gene's germline CDR1 is LNHNV and CDR2 YYDKDF (reference sequence). The V end was cut by 6 bases, the J end by 9 bases, with 9 bases between. CDR3 residues: CATSTPGPQHF. The CDR3 DNA reads as TGTGCCACCAGTACACCGGGGCCCCAGCATTTT. Full variable domain (missing parts from reference TRBV15 and TRBJ1-5): DAMVIQNPRYQVTQFGKPVTLSCSQTLNHNVMYWYQQKSSQAPKLLFHYYDKDFNNEADTPDNFQSRRPNTSFCFLDIRSPGLGDTAMYLCATSTPGPQHFGDGTRLSIL.